The clone carrying this TCR beta chain was observed a handful of times. Antigen specificity is unknown. Primers included in the PCR were 60 Vbeta and 13 Jbeta primers. Data came from immunoSEQ multiplex PCR; TCRdb stores just in-frame clones and leaves some out. Among under 150,000 clones, approximately 70% were seen once, and the ten largest hold about 1.2%. V lost 5 bases and J lost 1, with 11 bases in between. The CDR3 has 14 residues. Germline values: CDR1 SGHAT, CDR2 FQNNGV. These data are taken from a study of cytomegalovirus exposure and HLA in healthy donors. For the study at large: Sequencing of 150 million to 200 million T cells in an earlier analysis found 95 million to 120 million unique TCR beta sequences.

General observations from the study: Rare TCR sequences dominated, though some public TCRs recurred in many donors. An assumption of roughly uniform sequencing depth across donors underlay the presence/absence analyses.

The J gene is TRBJ1-1, the V gene TRBV11-2; TRBD1 is a possible D gene (6 bases). The sequenced material came from PBMCs. The clonotype comes from a woman between 40 and 50 years old in good health and CMV-seronegative. The CDR3 is CASSPRGQNTEAFF. CDR3 nucleotides: TGTGCCAGCAGCCCCCGGGGACAGAACACTGAAGCTTTCTTT.